The 26 T cell receptor beta chains presented below share a single source sample, sequenced in a study of identical twins. TCRdb re-called the 5' RACE reads through MiXCR, storing one row per CDR3 protein. The sample has some 240,000 distinct CDR3 sequences; about 10% are singletons. The sample was memory T cells sorted from blood. The receptors shown here come from a man aged 45 to 65 in good health.

This clonotype occurred many times. The genes are TRBV7-8 and TRBJ2-2; 7 nucleotides agree with TRBD2. The CDR3 has 15 amino acids. Losses at the gene ends were 1 base for V and 4 bases for J; bases not matched to a gene: 3. Germline CDR1 is SGHVS and CDR2 is FQNEAQ. Here the CDR3 DNA reads TGTGCCAGCAGCTTAGATTGGGGGGGCACCGGGGAGCTGTTTTTT. The encoded protein is CASSLDWGGTGELFF.

This clonotype occurred a few times. The chain recombines TRBV7-2 with TRBJ2-7; D remains unclear. Germline CDR1 and CDR2: SGHTA and FQGNSA. The CDR3 runs to 15 residues. The V gene lost 1 base and the J gene lost 2 bases, with 12 bases spanning the gap. The CDR3 is CASSLDSRSTYEQYF. The CDR3 DNA sequence: TGTGCCAGCAGCTTAGATTCCCGGAGTACCTACGAGCAGTACTTC.

The chain couples TRBV7-9 to TRBJ2-5, with a tentative D call TRBD2 (6 bases). CDR1 and CDR2 from the germline V gene are SEHNR and FQNEAQ (reference sequence). This CDR3 has 15 residues. The V gene lost 2 bases and the J gene lost 0 bases, with 10 bases spanning the gap. CDR3 nucleotide sequence: TGTGCCAGCAGCTTAATAGCGGAGTACCAAGAGACCCAGTACTTC. Protein product: CASSLIAEYQETQYF.

This clonotype was detected a few times. The J gene is TRBJ2-1, the V gene TRBV3-1; D not certain. Germline V gene sequence: CDR1 LGHDT, CDR2 YNNKEL (reference sequence). The CDR3 consists of 17 residues. V was pared by 4 bases and J by 0 bases, with 16 bases between. For the CDR3, the DNA is TGTGCCAGCAGCCGTGGTGGCAGATTATTCTCCTACAATGAGCAGTTCTTC. It yields the protein CASSRGGRLFSYNEQFF.

This clonotype came up many times. The gene calls are TRBV4-2 and TRBJ1-2; 8 bases are a match to TRBD1. The germline gives CDR1 LGHNA, CDR2 YNFKEQ. V was pared by 0 bases and J by 7 bases, with 13 bases of the junction left unmatched. The CDR3 is 17 amino acids. The CDR3 spells CASSQERGSRGLIGYTF. The DNA for the CDR3 is TGTGCCAGCAGCCAAGAGCGAGGTTCCAGGGGGCTTATTGGCTACACCTTC.

There are many counts of this clonotype. This rearrangement joins TRBV28 to TRBJ2-7; tentative D call: TRBD1 (6 bases). Trimming left V 6 bases short and J 7 bases short, with 22 bases between. Germline V lookup: CDR1 MDHEN, CDR2 SYDVKM. This CDR3 contains 15 residues. CDR3 amino acids: CASRRRDAGAVEQYF. CDR3 in DNA: TGTGCCAGCAGACGTCGTGATGCAGGGGCAGTTGAGCAGTACTTC.

V gene TRBV11-2 combines with J gene TRBJ2-6; perhaps D is TRBD1 or TRBD2 (6 bases each). CDR1 and CDR2 from the germline V gene are SGHAT and FQNNGV. The CDR3 length is 17 residues. V lost 8 bases to trimming and J lost 2 bases, with 19 bases between them. The CDR3 loop reads CASGRGRGLTGANVLTF. For the CDR3, the DNA is TGTGCCAGCGGCAGGGGCAGGGGACTCACTGGGGCCAACGTCCTGACTTTC.

This clonotype was seen more than once but under ten times. The CDR3 nucleotides read TGTGCCAGCAGCAAGGGAGTGGGGCTGGTGGGGACCCAGCATTTT. It encodes CASSKGVGLVGTQHF. The V and J genes are TRBV5-6 and TRBJ1-5; D possibly corresponds to TRBD1 (5 bases). The CDR3 covers 15 residues. Deletions cut 4 bases from V and 11 bases from J, with 22 bases between. CDR1 and CDR2 from the germline V gene are SGHDT and YYEEEE.

This clonotype was seen many times. V usage is TRBV9 and J usage is TRBJ2-5; the D gene could be TRBD1 or TRBD2 (6 bases each). V gave up 3 bases and J gave up 1 base, with 10 bases separating them. The CDR3 has 14 residues. Germline CDR1 is SGDLS and CDR2 is YYNGEE. The DNA of the CDR3 is TGTGCCAGCAGCGGAGGGGGGCCCCAAGAGACCCAGTACTTC. Its protein is CASSGGGPQETQYF.

The chain combines TRBV12-3 or TRBV12-4 with TRBJ2-2; 7 nucleotides align to TRBD2. CDR3 size: 15 residues. V lost 3 bases, J lost 7 bases, and 8 bases stayed unmatched. CDR3 amino acids: CASSFAGVTGGELFF. CDR3 sequence (DNA): TGTGCCAGCAGTTTTGCGGGAGTAACTGGCGGGGAGCTGTTTTTT.

This clonotype has a count of ten or more. The chain joins TRBV11-2 to TRBJ2-1; the match to TRBD2 covers 7 bases. Trimming removed 5 bases from V and 7 bases from J; junction bases left unmatched: 14. Germline CDR1 is SGHAT and CDR2 is FQNNGV. The CDR3 loop spans 16 amino acids. As DNA, the CDR3 is TGTGCCAGCAGCCCTCGGGCGGGAGCCTTTTTGAATGAGCAGTTCTTC. Its translation: CASSPRAGAFLNEQFF.

This clonotype appeared a few times. The chain has TRBV7-9 and TRBJ2-6; the D is unclear. Germline V gene lookup returns CDR1 SEHNR and CDR2 FQNEAQ (reference sequence). V lost 5 bases to trimming and J lost 0 bases, with 14 bases between them. The CDR3 has 17 residues. Here the CDR3 reads CASSRSRGNSGANVLTF. The DNA of the CDR3 is TGTGCCAGCAGCAGATCCCGTGGCAACTCTGGGGCCAACGTCCTGACTTTC.

The rearrangement links TRBV4-1 to TRBJ2-5; D gene unclear. CDR3 length: 15 amino acids. The ends were cut back, 5 bases at V and 0 bases at J, with 13 bases in the middle. Germline CDR1 and CDR2: MGHRA and YSYEKL. CDR3 protein: CASSASSTNQETQYF. For the CDR3, the DNA is TGCGCCAGCAGCGCCTCGAGTACTAACCAAGAGACCCAGTACTTC.

This clonotype was found a few times. The rearrangement joins TRBV12-3 or TRBV12-4 to TRBJ1-1; D is unresolved. The V and J ends lost 3 bases and 3 bases respectively, with 8 bases between them. The CDR3 consists of 13 residues. CDR3 loop: CASSFGHDTEAFF. Written as DNA, the CDR3 is TGTGCCAGCAGTTTCGGCCATGACACTGAAGCTTTCTTT.

This clonotype has a handful of counts. The genes are TRBV3-1 and TRBJ1-2; 8 positions match TRBD1. Per the germline V gene, CDR1 is LGHDT and CDR2 is YNNKEL (reference sequence). CDR3 length: 13 amino acids. Unmatched junction bases numbered 4, after V lost 6 bases and J lost 4 bases. The CDR3 here is CASSWTGLYGYTF. Here the CDR3 DNA reads TGTGCCAGCAGTTGGACAGGGCTCTATGGCTACACCTTC. Complete variable domain (other parts from reference TRBV3-1 and TRBJ1-2): DTAVSQTPKYLVTQMGNDKSIKCEQNLGHDTMYWYKQDSKKFLKIMFSYNNKELIINETVPNRFSPKSPDKAHLNLHINSLELGDSAVYFCASSWTGLYGYTFGSGTRLTVV.

This clonotype was seen ten or more times. This chain joins TRBV6-5 and TRBJ1-2; D is uncertain. This CDR3 comprises 15 residues. Germline loops: CDR1 MNHEY, CDR2 SVGAGI. Trimming stripped 0 bases from V and 4 bases from J, with 12 bases between. CDR3 sequence reads: CASSYSKTLSYGYTF. The CDR3 nucleotides are TGTGCCAGCAGTTACTCGAAGACACTTAGCTATGGCTACACCTTC.

The rearrangement joins TRBV5-1 to TRBJ1-2; D is undetermined. CDR1 and CDR2 (germline): SGHRS, YFSETQ. V lost 2 bases and J lost 0, with 8 bases in between. This CDR3 is 14 amino acids long. The CDR3 DNA sequence: TGCGCCAGCAGCTTACTCGTTTCTAACTATGGCTACACCTTC. Translated: CASSLLVSNYGYTF.

This clonotype was recorded at least ten times. The V call is TRBV5-1, the J call TRBJ1-2; TRBD1 might be the D (5 bases). This CDR3 has 14 residues. Germline values: CDR1 SGHRS, CDR2 YFSETQ. With 3 bases removed from V and 4 bases from J, the gap between germline ends came to 13 bases. CDR3: CASSWSGDGYGYTF. DNA for the CDR3: TGCGCCAGCAGCTGGTCCGGGGACGGCTATGGCTACACCTTC.

Details on this clonotype: Germline and junction disagree at one end, which may indicate a read error. The chain uses TRBV5-6 and TRBJ1-3; no firm D call. There are 15 residues in the CDR3. Germline V gives CDR1 SGHDT, CDR2 YYEEEE. DNA of the CDR3: TGTGCCAGCAGCTTGTTATCCAGCTCTGGAAACGCCATATATTTT. Translated, it gives CASSLLSSSGNAIYF.

The gene calls are TRBV7-2 and TRBJ2-7; the match to TRBD2 covers 8 bases. The CDR3 runs 15 residues. J was trimmed by 3 bases and V by 5 bases; bases with no gene match: 9. The germline V gene has CDR1 SGHTA and CDR2 FQGNSA. The CDR3 reads CASSALAEALYEQYF. CDR3 bases: TGTGCCAGCAGCGCACTAGCGGAGGCCCTCTACGAGCAGTACTTC.

Only a few counts were recorded for this clonotype. The V and J genes are TRBV12-3 or TRBV12-4 and TRBJ1-4, with D perhaps matching TRBD1 (6 bases). Trimming pared 4 bases from V and 10 bases from J, leaving 13 bases between. CDR3 length equals 13 residues. The CDR3 sequence is CASSSELRGKLFF. CDR3 coding DNA: TGTGCCAGCAGTTCCGAACTCAGGGGAAAACTGTTTTTT.

This clonotype was seen a few times. V is TRBV20-1 and J is TRBJ1-1; possibly TRBD1 for D (5 bases). This CDR3 contains 15 residues. Germline CDR1 reads DFQATT; CDR2 reads SNEGSKA (reference sequence). V was clipped by 0 bases and J by 4 bases, with 15 bases between them. CDR3 in DNA: TGCAGTGCTAGAGAACAGGACGTATGGGGCACTGAAGCTTTCTTT. Encoded protein: CSAREQDVWGTEAFF.

This clonotype was recorded at least ten times. The CDR3 here is CASSYTGTASYEQYF. The DNA for the CDR3 is TGCGCCAGCAGTTATACCGGGACAGCTTCCTACGAGCAGTACTTC. This sequence joins TRBV5-1 and TRBJ2-7; 7 bases agree with TRBD1. The trim removed 5 bases at V and 1 base at J, leaving 9 bases unmatched. This CDR3 contains 15 residues. Germline V gives CDR1 SGHRS, CDR2 YFSETQ.

This clonotype was detected ten times or more. The J gene is TRBJ1-2, the V gene TRBV18, with a possible D match to TRBD1 (6 bases). V gave up 6 bases and J gave up 8 bases, with 16 bases separating them. Germline-derived CDR1 and CDR2 are KGHSH and LQKENI. This CDR3 spans 13 amino acids. The CDR3 loop is CASSLDRLRGYTF. The CDR3 DNA follows: TGTGCCAGCTCCCTGGACAGACTACGCGGCTACACCTTC.

The chain uses TRBV3-1 and TRBJ2-2; 7 bases line up with TRBD1. This CDR3 contains 18 residues. CDR1 is LGHDT and CDR2 is YNNKEL in the germline V gene (reference sequence). V shed 4 bases, J shed 0 bases, and the junction held 11 bases outside the gene matches. The CDR3 region is CASSPQPMTGSNTGELFF. The CDR3 region has the DNA TGTGCCAGCAGCCCCCAGCCGATGACAGGGTCGAACACCGGGGAGCTGTTTTTT.

This clonotype has at least ten counts. CDR3 loop: CSVETSGRVNEQFF. The CDR3 coding sequence is TGCAGCGTCGAGACTAGCGGGAGGGTCAATGAGCAGTTCTTC. The rearrangement uses TRBV29-1 and TRBJ2-1; 14 nucleotides match TRBD2. V was clipped by 6 bases and J by 6 bases; unmatched bases: 4. The CDR3 is 14 amino acids. Germline loops: CDR1 SQVTM, CDR2 ANQGSEA.